The T cell receptor beta chain described here comes from a study of OX40 agonist ivuxolimab in advanced cancers. Peripheral blood came from all dose cohorts at three timepoints. Clones were sequenced by immunoSEQ multiplex PCR, and TCRdb holds only the in-frame ones, with some missing. The sample includes about 53,000 clones, roughly 84% seen only once; the top ten take about an eighth. V lost 4 bases to trimming and J lost 6 bases; unmatched junction nucleotides: 6. This CDR3 has 13 residues. Germline V gene sequence: CDR1 SGHRS, CDR2 YFSETQ. Study-wide results and caveats: Mean expanded clone counts were higher in CD8+ than CD4+ T cells.

Points on this clone: Its matching antigen is unknown.

The TCR comes from an adult with an advanced solid tumor such as melanoma, head and neck, liver or kidney cancer. The sequencing used CD4+ or CD8+ T cells sorted from blood, collected in a trial of the OX40 agonist ivuxolimab. The chain has TRBV5-1 and TRBJ1-2; 7 nucleotides align to TRBD1. CDR3 in amino acids: CASSGRDSNGYTF. CDR3 coding DNA: TGCGCCAGCAGCGGCCGGGACAGTAATGGCTACACCTTC. Combining the CDR3 with reference TRBV5-1 and TRBJ1-2 gives the whole variable domain KAGVTQTPRYLIKTRGQQVTLSCSPISGHRSVSWYQQTPGQGLQFLFEYFSETQRNKGNFPGRFSGRQFSNSRSEMNVSTLELGDSALYLCASSGRDSNGYTFGSGTRLTVV.